This T cell receptor beta chain comes out of a study of technical replicates of blood from a few donors. CDR1 is GTSNPN and CDR2 is SVGIG in the germline V gene (reference sequence). Trimming pared 2 bases from V and 9 bases from J, leaving 11 bases between. CDR3 length equals 12 residues. Some clones are missing from TCRdb's copy, which holds only in-frame ones; the method was immunoSEQ multiplex PCR. This table has around 83,000 clones, around nine tenths appearing once. The origin of this receptor is a human donor in good health. The rearrangement uses TRBV30 and TRBJ2-1; the D gene is possibly TRBD1 (6 bases). The source material was T cells isolated from PBMCs. CDR3 in DNA: TGTGCCTGGAGTCAGGGGCCGCTTGAGCAGTTCTTC. It translates to CAWSQGPLEQFF.